This TCR beta chain was identified during a study of blood T cell repertoires in COVID-19. Background on the study: T cells, B-cell-depleted T cells, or PBMCs supplied cDNA or gDNA.

This table comes from immunoSEQ multiplex PCR, and its TCRdb copy is limited to in-frame clones, with some not included. The sample shows about 210,000 clones, over 80% of them seen only once. The trim removed 8 bases at V and 10 bases at J, leaving 11 bases unmatched. The CDR3 has 13 residues. Germline lookup yields CDR1 SGHTA and CDR2 FQGTGA. Participants were aged roughly 18 to 90 years, lived in some 23 US areas, and enrolled virtually. Donors were grouped by their self-reported clinical history. This TCR was recovered from a man in his late teens or twenties with acute COVID-19. The sequenced sample consisted of PBMCs or T cells enriched from blood (not recorded which). This sequence joins TRBV7-3 and TRBJ1-2, with 9 bases matching TRBD1. The CDR3: CASSPGQGMDYTF. The DNA of the CDR3 is TGTGCCAGCTCCCCGGGACAGGGTATGGACTACACCTTC.